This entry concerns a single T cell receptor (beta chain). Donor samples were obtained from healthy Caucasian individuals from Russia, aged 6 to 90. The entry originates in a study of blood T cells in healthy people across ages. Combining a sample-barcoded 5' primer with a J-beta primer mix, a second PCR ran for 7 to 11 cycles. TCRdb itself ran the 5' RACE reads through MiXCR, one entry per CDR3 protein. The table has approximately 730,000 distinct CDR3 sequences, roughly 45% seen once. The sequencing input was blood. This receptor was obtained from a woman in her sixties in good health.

The CDR3 spells CASSIQGEIAGGPYEQYF. CDR3 nucleotides: TGCGCCAGCAGCATACAAGGGGAGATAGCGGGAGGGCCCTACGAGCAGTACTTC. The rearrangement links TRBV5-1 to TRBJ2-7, with 11 bases fitting TRBD2. The germline CDR1 and CDR2 sequences are SGHRS and YFSETQ. V trimming: 4 bases; J trimming: 2 bases; junction bases outside the gene matches: 14. The CDR3 extends over 18 amino acids.